The next 6 T cell receptor beta chains were all read from a single sample in a study of technical replicates of blood from a few donors. Assay used: immunoSEQ multiplex PCR; TCRdb lists only in-frame clones, some missing. The sample shows under 95,000 clones, 92% of them seen only once. Sequencing input: T cells isolated from PBMCs. The receptors shown here come from a human donor in good health.

The V gene is TRBV4-1, the J gene TRBJ2-1, with 15 nucleotides matching TRBD2. The CDR3 spans 17 residues. Germline assignment: CDR1 MGHRA and CDR2 YSYEKL. J lost 7 bases, V lost 4 bases, and 8 bases had no gene match. CDR3: CASSPQGTSGRTNEQFF. CDR3 in DNA: TGCGCCAGCAGCCCGCAAGGGACTAGCGGGAGGACGAATGAGCAGTTCTTC.

This clone was detected only once. CDR3 sequence (DNA): TGCAGCGTTGAAAGGCGGCTAGCAAATGAGCAGTTCTTC. This gives the protein CSVERRLANEQFF. The gene calls are TRBV29-1 and TRBJ2-1; tentative D call: TRBD2 (5 bases). V gave up 2 bases and J gave up 7 bases, with 12 bases separating them. Looked up from germline, CDR1 is SQVTM and CDR2 is ANQGSEA. CDR3 size: 13 residues.

V and J are TRBV5-1 and TRBJ2-1, with 9 positions matching TRBD2. Germline CDR1 is SGHRS and CDR2 is YFSETQ. V lost 5 bases to trimming and J lost 5 bases; unmatched junction nucleotides: 11. The CDR3 length is 16 residues. The CDR3 protein is CASRQFSGSNNNEQFF. CDR3 DNA sequence: TGCGCCAGCAGACAATTTAGCGGGAGCAACAACAATGAGCAGTTCTTC.

The gene calls are TRBV27 and TRBJ2-7; D gene ambiguous. CDR1 and CDR2 from the germline V gene are MNHEY and SMNVEV (reference sequence). This CDR3 is built from 13 residues. Trimming removed 6 bases from V and 8 bases from J, with 17 bases in between. DNA of the CDR3: TGTGCCAGCAGCCGAGACCCGAGGTACAAGCAGTACTTC. The encoded protein is CASSRDPRYKQYF.

CDR3 sequence (DNA): TGCGCCAGCAGCCGAAGGACAGGGGACTACAATGAGCAGTTCTTC. Its protein is CASSRRTGDYNEQFF. This chain uses TRBV5-1 with TRBJ2-1, with 9 bases that match TRBD1. The J segment lost 3 bases and the V segment lost 4 bases, leaving 5 bases of the junction unmatched. This CDR3 is 15 amino acids long. Germline V CDR1 and CDR2: SGHRS, YFSETQ.

The chain has TRBV5-1 and TRBJ1-1, with D uncertain. V gave up 4 bases and J gave up 6 bases, with 13 bases separating them. The germline CDR1 and CDR2 sequences are SGHRS and YFSETQ. The CDR3 contains 13 residues. In DNA, the CDR3 is TGCGCCAGCAGCACCCGCGAAAGCCCTGAAGCTTTCTTT. Amino acid sequence: CASSTRESPEAFF. The whole variable domain, filled in from reference TRBV5-1 and TRBJ1-1, reads KAGVTQTPRYLIKTRGQQVTLSCSPISGHRSVSWYQQTPGQGLQFLFEYFSETQRNKGNFPGRFSGRQFSNSRSEMNVSTLELGDSALYLCASSTRESPEAFFGQGTRLTVV.